These T cell receptor beta chains were read from a single sample in a study of blood T cell repertoires in COVID-19. Sequencing used immunoSEQ multiplex PCR; TCRdb keeps in-frame clones, though not all of them. Among more than 150,000 clones listed, 80% were seen once. Sequenced: peripheral blood. The receptors shown here come from a man in his sixties with acute or convalescent COVID-19. Each CDR3 is given with its conserved first and last residue. A D gene is named only where the DNA matches it firmly. Size values are once, few and many counts, or a class for expanded clones, and some rows have none.

j_call clone_size v_call d_call cdr3_aa cdr3_nt
TRBJ2-3 once TRBV7-9 TRBD2 CASSPGLAGGPPKDTQYF TGTGCCAGCAGCCCGGGACTAGCGGGGGGCCCGCCTAAGGATACGCAGTATTTT
TRBJ2-7 . TRBV4-2 . CASSPSGFNEQYF TGTGCCAGCAGCCCCAGCGGGTTCAACGAGCAGTACTTC
TRBJ1-1 few TRBV12-5 TRBD1 CASGLSGGSAEAFF TGTGCTAGTGGTTTGTCAGGGGGCTCTGCTGAAGCTTTCTTT
TRBJ1-4 . TRBV19 . CASSIDRVATNEKLFF TGTGCCAGTAGTATAGACAGGGTGGCAACTAATGAAAAACTGTTTTTT
TRBJ2-7 . TRBV6-1 . CASSDQGYEQYF TGTGCCAGCAGTGATCAGGGGTACGAGCAGTACTTC
TRBJ2-3 . TRBV3-1/TRBV3-2 . CASSQEPSMDTQYF TGTGCCAGCAGCCAAGAACCTAGCATGGATACGCAGTATTTT
TRBJ2-5 . TRBV29-1 TRBD2 CSVRDAGGQETQYF TGCAGCGTGCGGGATGCGGGGGGGCAAGAGACCCAGTACTTC
TRBJ1-3 . TRBV18 . CASSPGAGYAGNTIYF TGTGCCAGCTCACCAGGGGCCGGGTACGCTGGAAACACCATATATTTT
TRBJ2-5 . TRBV5-1 . CASSNHRLEPQQETQYF TGCGCCAGCTCCAATCACCGGCTCGAGCCACAGCAAGAGACCCAGTACTTC
TRBJ2-6 once TRBV5-1 . CASSFGGRSGANVLTF TGCGCCAGCAGCTTTGGTGGGAGATCAGGGGCCAACGTCCTGACTTTC
TRBJ1-2 . TRBV28 TRBD1 CASSLNSGGAYGYTF TGTGCCAGCAGTTTAAATTCAGGGGGCGCCTATGGCTACACCTTC
TRBJ1-4 few TRBV5-1 TRBD1 CASSLLTGATNEKLFF TGCGCCAGCAGCCTTTTGACAGGGGCAACTAATGAAAAACTGTTTTTT
TRBJ1-5 few TRBV6-5 TRBD1 CASRLGTAPNQPQHF TGTGCCAGCAGACTCGGGACAGCACCCAATCAGCCCCAGCATTTT
TRBJ1-3 . TRBV5-8 TRBD1 CASSPDRGRNTIYF TGTGCCAGCAGCCCGGACAGGGGGCGAAACACCATATATTTT
TRBJ1-2 . TRBV3-1/TRBV3-2 . CASSPTMRASYGYTF TGTGCCAGCAGCCCCACCATGAGGGCGAGCTATGGCTACACCTTC
TRBJ1-6 . TRBV6-5 . CASSYPPGNSPLHF TGTGCCAGCAGTTACCCCCCGGGGAATTCACCCCTCCACTTT
TRBJ1-2 . TRBV5-4 TRBD1 CASSSRGQERGYGYTF TGTGCCAGCAGCTCCCGAGGACAGGAAAGGGGCTATGGCTACACCTTC
TRBJ2-2 . TRBV5-1 . CASSSQGMNGELFF TGCGCCAGCAGTAGTCAGGGGATGAACGGGGAGCTGTTTTTT
TRBJ1-2 once TRBV7-2 . CASRLSPNSLYGYTF TGTGCCAGCAGATTAAGCCCGAACAGTCTCTATGGCTACACCTTC
TRBJ1-6 . TRBV27 . CASSPPTVANSPLHF TGTGCCAGCTCGCCGCCCACAGTCGCAAATTCACCCCTCCACTTT
TRBJ2-1 . TRBV11-3 . CASSPSGAGAGRNNEQFF TGTGCCAGCAGCCCGAGCGGCGCAGGCGCGGGACGGAACAATGAGCAGTTCTTC
TRBJ2-1 . TRBV6-2/TRBV6-3 TRBD2 CASSYAKVAGPYNEQFF TGTGCCAGCAGTTACGCCAAGGTAGCGGGGCCCTACAATGAGCAGTTCTTC
TRBJ2-5 once TRBV7-9 TRBD2 CASSRRLAGTETQYF TGTGCCAGCAGCCGGAGACTAGCGGGTACAGAGACCCAGTACTTC
TRBJ1-5 . TRBV6-2/TRBV6-3 TRBD1 CASSYSGPDRGRPHF TGTGCCAGCAGTTACTCCGGGCCAGACAGGGGGCGGCCGCATTTT
TRBJ2-7 . TRBV5-5 TRBD2 CASSPQGTGLAMRTYEQYF TGTGCCAGCAGCCCACAGGGGACGGGACTAGCTATGAGGACCTACGAGCAGTACTTC
TRBJ1-5 . TRBV9 . CASSVGGPGNQPQHF TGTGCCAGCAGCGTAGGGGGGCCAGGCAATCAGCCCCAGCATTTT
TRBJ1-1 . TRBV3-1/TRBV3-2 TRBD1 CASKKDRVTTEAFF TGTGCCAGCAAAAAGGACAGGGTGACCACTGAAGCTTTCTTT
TRBJ1-6 . TRBV25-1 . CASSEGAGFVNSPLHF TGTGCCAGCAGTGAGGGGGCAGGGTTTGTGAATTCACCCCTCCACTTT
TRBJ2-3 few TRBV27 . CASSLSQGDTQYF TGTGCCAGCAGTTTATCGCAGGGGGATACGCAGTATTTT
TRBJ1-2 . TRBV10-2 . CASSRGPRGDDGYTF TGCGCCAGCAGCCGGGGACCCCGGGGGGACGACGGCTACACCTTC
TRBJ2-2 . TRBV6-5 TRBD2 CASKAGGQGTGELFF TGTGCCAGCAAAGCGGGGGGGCAGGGCACCGGGGAGCTGTTTTTT
TRBJ2-7 . TRBV28 . CASRTDRAYEQYF TGTGCCAGCCGTACGGACAGAGCCTACGAGCAGTACTTC
TRBJ2-7 . TRBV6-5 . CATTESGEQYF TGTGCCACCACCGAGTCGGGCGAGCAGTACTTC
TRBJ2-2 . TRBV11-2 TRBD2 CASSLVTSGRGELFF TGTGCCAGCAGCTTAGTGACTAGCGGGAGGGGGGAGCTGTTTTTT
TRBJ2-7 . TRBV27 . CASTPSFWDKQEQYF TGTGCCAGCACCCCCAGCTTTTGGGACAAGCAGGAGCAGTACTTC
TRBJ2-2 once TRBV30 TRBD2 CATNGGGASNTGELFF TGTGCCACCAACGGGGGGGGAGCGTCGAACACCGGGGAGCTGTTTTTT
TRBJ1-4 few TRBV4-3 . CASSQDAFGVGEKLFF TGCGCCAGCAGCCAAGACGCCTTCGGGGTTGGAGAAAAACTGTTTTTT
TRBJ1-1 . TRBV28 . CASRPGGGSRQTEAFF TGTGCCAGCAGACCTGGGGGGGGGTCCCGTCAAACTGAAGCTTTCTTT
TRBJ1-6 . TRBV29-1 TRBD1 CSVGETGNSPLHF TGCAGCGTTGGAGAGACAGGGAATTCACCCCTCCACTTT
TRBJ1-2 . TRBV30 . CAWGREGPYGYTF TGTGCCTGGGGAAGGGAGGGGCCCTATGGCTACACCTTC
TRBJ1-2 few TRBV5-1 . CASSLEADYGYTF TGCGCCAGCAGCTTGGAGGCGGACTATGGCTACACCTTC
TRBJ1-5 . TRBV5-3 . CARSLADSGGNQPQHF TGTGCCAGAAGCTTGGCGGACAGCGGGGGCAATCAGCCCCAGCATTTT
TRBJ2-7 once TRBV7-2 TRBD2 CASSFRLAGGEQYF TGTGCCAGCAGCTTCCGACTAGCGGGAGGCGAGCAGTACTTC
TRBJ2-3 . TRBV24-1 . CATSDYAQTQYF TGTGCCACCAGTGATTATGCCCAGACGCAGTATTTT
TRBJ1-1 . TRBV5-1 TRBD1 CASSWGQGAGTEAFF TGCGCCAGCAGCTGGGGACAGGGGGCGGGCACTGAAGCTTTCTTT
TRBJ1-5 . TRBV7-9 . CASSLSASGNQPQHF TGTGCCAGCAGCTTATCTGCGTCGGGCAATCAGCCCCAGCATTTT
TRBJ2-7 . TRBV7-9 TRBD2 CASSRGLGEPYEQYF TGTGCCAGCAGCCGGGGACTAGGGGAGCCCTACGAGCAGTACTTC
TRBJ2-3 . TRBV28 TRBD2 CASSFGTSGAQTTQYF TGTGCCAGCAGTTTTGGGACTAGCGGGGCGCAAACTACGCAGTATTTT
TRBJ2-3 . TRBV6-6 TRBD2 CASSRERPGTSGFTDTQYF TGTGCCAGCAGTCGAGAGCGGCCCGGGACTAGCGGTTTCACAGATACGCAGTATTTT
TRBJ2-6 . TRBV19 . CASTAGAGANVLTF TGTGCCAGTACCGCAGGCGCCGGGGCCAACGTCCTGACTTTC
TRBJ1-6 . TRBV11-2 TRBD1 CASSWGPGGNSPLHF TGTGCCAGCAGCTGGGGCCCAGGGGGTAATTCACCCCTCCACTTT
TRBJ1-3 . TRBV6-2/TRBV6-3 . CASSQSTSGNTIYF TGTGCCAGCAGTCAGTCCACCTCTGGAAACACCATATATTTT